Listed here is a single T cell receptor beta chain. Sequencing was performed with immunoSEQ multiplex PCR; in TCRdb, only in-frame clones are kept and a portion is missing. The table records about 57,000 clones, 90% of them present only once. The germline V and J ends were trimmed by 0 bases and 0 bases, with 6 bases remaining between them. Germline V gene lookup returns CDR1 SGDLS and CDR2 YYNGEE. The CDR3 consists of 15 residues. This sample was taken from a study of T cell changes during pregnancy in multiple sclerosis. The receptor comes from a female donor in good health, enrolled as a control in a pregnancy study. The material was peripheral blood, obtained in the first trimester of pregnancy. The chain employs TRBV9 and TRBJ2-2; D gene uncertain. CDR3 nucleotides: TGTGCCAGCAGCGTAGCTGGCACGAACACCGGGGAGCTGTTTTTT. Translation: CASSVAGTNTGELFF. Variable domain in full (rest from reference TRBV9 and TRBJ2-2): DSGVTQTPKHLITATGQRVTLRCSPRSGDLSVYWYQQSLDQGLQFLIQYYNGEERAKGNILERFSAQQFPDLHSELNLSSLELGDSALYFCASSVAGTNTGELFFGEGSRLTVL.